This T cell receptor (beta chain) was retrieved from a study of T cells in Graves' hyperthyroidism and ophthalmopathy. The study based diagnoses on clinical symptoms, serum thyroxine and TRAb, thyroid ultrasound and orbital computed tomography. RNA transcripts yielded amplified TCR beta CDR3 regions. The study used the HTBI primer set for a first-round RT-PCR of the TCR CDR3. TCRdb itself ran the multiplex PCR reads through MiXCR, one entry per CDR3 protein. This sample has 470,000 or so distinct CDR3 sequences, with less than 25% found just once. Per germline, CDR1 MRHNA and CDR2 SNTAGT. This CDR3 has 18 amino acids. The ends were cut back, 2 bases at V and 4 bases at J, with 24 bases in the middle. This clonotype occurred many times.

The rearrangement links TRBV6-4 to TRBJ2-7; weak D call: TRBD2 (6 bases). This TCR was recovered from a young man with Graves' hyperthyroidism. The specimen sequenced was blood. For the CDR3, the DNA is TGTGCCAGCAGTGACCACCGAACGGACTGGAGTGGGGGGTACGAGCAGTACTTC. Translating it yields CASSDHRTDWSGGYEQYF.